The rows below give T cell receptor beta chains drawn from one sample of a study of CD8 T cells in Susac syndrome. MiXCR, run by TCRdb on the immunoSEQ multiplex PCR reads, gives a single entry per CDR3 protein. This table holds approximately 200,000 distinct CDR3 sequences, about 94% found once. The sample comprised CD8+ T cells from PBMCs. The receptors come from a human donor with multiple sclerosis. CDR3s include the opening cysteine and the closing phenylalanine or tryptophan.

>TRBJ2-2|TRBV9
CASSQGNTGELFF
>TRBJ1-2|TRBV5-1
CASSPPGGGYTF
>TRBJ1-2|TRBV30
CAWSYDYGYTF
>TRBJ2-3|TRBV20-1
CSARGREPEITDTQYF
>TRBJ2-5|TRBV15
CATSRESAGTAQGETQYF
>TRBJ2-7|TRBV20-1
CSATSRLAPYEQYF
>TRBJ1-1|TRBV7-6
CASSLAGGRDEAFF
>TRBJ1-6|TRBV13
CASSLGGQGGSPLHF
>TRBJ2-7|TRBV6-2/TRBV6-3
CASSYFSQSYEQYF
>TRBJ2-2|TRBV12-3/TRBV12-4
CASNRGGGELFF
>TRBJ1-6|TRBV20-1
CSARVGTENSPLHF
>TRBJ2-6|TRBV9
CASRAGDSGANVLTF
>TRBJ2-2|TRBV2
CASRRERGGDTGELFF
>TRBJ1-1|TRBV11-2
CASSSRQVEAFF
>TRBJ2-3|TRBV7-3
CASSPWAPDTQYF
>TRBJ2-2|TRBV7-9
CASSSSGRSAGELFF
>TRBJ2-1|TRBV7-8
CASSLGREQFF
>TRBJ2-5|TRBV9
CASSPEGTVLETQYF
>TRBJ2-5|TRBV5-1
CASSPGRGEETQYF
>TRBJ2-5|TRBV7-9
CATSGEETQYF
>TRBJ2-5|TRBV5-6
CASSLGPGGQETQYF
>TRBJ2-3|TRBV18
CASSPSTATSLADTQYF
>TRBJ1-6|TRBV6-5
CASSGVLDSPLHF
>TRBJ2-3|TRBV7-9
CASSSLAGNTDTQYF